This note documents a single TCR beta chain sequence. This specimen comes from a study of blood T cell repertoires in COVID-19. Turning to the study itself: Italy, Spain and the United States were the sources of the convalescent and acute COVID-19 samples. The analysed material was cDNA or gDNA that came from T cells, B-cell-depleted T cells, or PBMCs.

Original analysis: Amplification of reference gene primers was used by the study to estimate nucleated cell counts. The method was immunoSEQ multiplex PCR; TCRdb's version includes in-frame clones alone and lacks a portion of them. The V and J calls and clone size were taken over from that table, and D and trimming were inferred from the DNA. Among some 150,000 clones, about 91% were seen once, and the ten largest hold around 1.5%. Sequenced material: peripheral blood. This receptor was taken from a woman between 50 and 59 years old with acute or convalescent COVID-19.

The CDR3 DNA sequence: TGTGCCAGCAGCTCAACCGGGACAGGGGACCTCGGGGAGCTGTTTTTT. Translated, it gives CASSSTGTGDLGELFF. The chain joins TRBV7-9 to TRBJ2-2; 10 bases align to TRBD1. V dropped 4 bases and J dropped 7; count of bases not matched to a gene: 9. CDR3 length equals 16 residues. Germline CDR1 and CDR2: SEHNR and FQNEAQ (reference sequence).